This T cell receptor (beta chain) is from a study of Graves' ophthalmopathy and Graves' hyperthyroidism. Study results and caveats: With 60% to 71% sensitivity and about 74% specificity, the model predicted ophthalmopathy progression.

In its sample, this clonotype was seen many times. Its cognate antigen is unknown. Amplification targeted the TCR beta CDR3 regions, with RNA transcripts as the source material. In the first round, RT-PCR was carried out with HTBI primers, and a multiplex PCR formed the second round. Via MiXCR, TCRdb re-called the multiplex PCR reads, giving one row per CDR3 protein. The top ten clones hold around 10% of a sample with approximately 1.2 million distinct CDR3 sequences, approximately 35% of them seen once. Trimming pared 1 base from V and 4 bases from J, leaving 10 bases between. The CDR3 covers 14 residues. CDR1 is SGHVS and CDR2 is FQNEAQ in the germline V gene.

The material sequenced was peripheral blood or thyroid tissue (not recorded which). The TCR was taken from an adult man with Graves' hyperthyroidism. This chain joins TRBV7-8 and TRBJ1-2; no firm D call. The CDR3, as DNA: TGTGCCAGCAGCTTAGAAGTTAGAAGCTATGGCTACACCTTC. Its protein product is CASSLEVRSYGYTF.